This T cell receptor beta chain appears in the sequencing data of a study of blood T cell repertoires in COVID-19. Study background: Nucleic acid was either cDNA or gDNA, and it came from T cells, B-cell-depleted T cells, or PBMCs.

In the original workflow: By means of reference gene primer amplification, nucleated cell counts were estimated. Libraries were prepared by immunoSEQ multiplex PCR; TCRdb keeps only in-frame clonotypes and omits some of them. Clone size and V and J calls were adopted from that table, with D and trimming inferred from the DNA. This table holds approximately 220,000 clones, 86% found once. Trimming took off 2 bases at V and 2 bases at J, with 13 bases between the two ends. The CDR3 has 15 residues. Germline CDR1 reads MNHEY; CDR2 reads SVGEGT. Specimen: peripheral blood. The sequence was collected from a woman between 45 and 60 years old with acute or convalescent COVID-19. V usage is TRBV6-2 or TRBV6-3 and J usage is TRBJ2-7, with D hard to call. CDR3 in DNA: TGTGCCAGCAGTTACATCGGAGCGCGGACCTACGAGCAGTACTTC. As protein: CASSYIGARTYEQYF.